A selection of T cell receptor beta chains follows, all from one sample in a study of blood T cell repertoires in COVID-19. Libraries were prepared by immunoSEQ multiplex PCR; TCRdb keeps only in-frame clonotypes and omits some of them. The repertoire holds roughly 150,000 clones, 84% seen once, with 2.5% to 3% in the top ten. The sample was peripheral blood. The receptor source for this set is an elderly woman with COVID-19, enrolled during active disease. The CDR3 runs from the conserved cysteine through the conserved F or W. Fields, in order: D gene, J gene, clone size, V gene, CDR3 protein, CDR3 DNA. D genes are given only for firm matches. Size is omitted from some rows. Given values are once, few, many or a class for expanded clones.

>.|TRBJ1-6|.|TRBV19
CASSVDRHNSPLHF
TGTGCCAGTAGTGTGGACAGACATAATTCACCCCTCCACTTT
>.|TRBJ1-4|.|TRBV9
CASSPRGDEKLFF
TGTGCCAGCAGCCCCCGAGGTGATGAAAAACTGTTTTTT
>.|TRBJ1-3|.|TRBV7-8
CASSLGGRGTGNTIYF
TGTGCCAGCAGCTTAGGGGGGAGGGGCACAGGAAACACCATATATTTT
>TRBD1|TRBJ2-5|.|TRBV10-1
CASSQGSRGETQYF
TGCGCCAGCAGCCAAGGGTCCAGGGGGGAGACCCAGTACTTC
>.|TRBJ1-1|.|TRBV28
CASSTYLDTEAFF
TGTGCCAGCAGCACCTACCTGGACACTGAAGCTTTCTTT
>TRBD2|TRBJ2-3|once|TRBV6-2/TRBV6-3
CASSVIRGTSGPDTQYF
TGTGCCAGCAGTGTAATTAGGGGGACTAGCGGCCCGGATACGCAGTATTTT
>TRBD1|TRBJ1-6|.|TRBV10-3
CAIRQTGEGPLHF
TGTGCCATCAGGCAGACAGGGGAAGGACCCCTCCACTTT
>.|TRBJ1-2|.|TRBV12-3/TRBV12-4
CASRIPPGGYTF
TGTGCCAGCAGGATCCCCCCGGGTGGCTACACCTTC
>TRBD1|TRBJ1-1|.|TRBV6-5
CASSTQGAWTEAFF
TGTGCCAGCAGTACACAGGGGGCTTGGACTGAAGCTTTCTTT
>TRBD2|TRBJ2-2|.|TRBV18
CASSPPRRGGVTGELFF
TGTGCCAGCTCACCACCGAGGCGGGGAGGGGTCACCGGGGAGCTGTTTTTT
>TRBD1|TRBJ2-5|once|TRBV5-1
CASSPGQGETQYF
TGCGCCAGCAGCCCGGGACAGGGTGAGACCCAGTACTTC
>TRBD2|TRBJ2-2|.|TRBV5-4
CASSPVAGGVTGELFF
TGTGCCAGCAGCCCGGTCGCGGGGGGTGTAACCGGGGAGCTGTTTTTT
>TRBD2|TRBJ2-1|.|TRBV9
CASSVAGRVHEQFF
TGTGCCAGCAGCGTAGCCGGGAGGGTCCATGAGCAGTTCTTC
>.|TRBJ1-1|.|TRBV7-8
CASSLAEGPNTEAFF
TGTGCCAGCAGCTTAGCGGAGGGCCCCAACACTGAAGCTTTCTTT
>TRBD1|TRBJ1-2|.|TRBV28
CASSTTGAVWGYTF
TGTGCCAGCAGTACAACAGGGGCGGTATGGGGCTACACCTTC
>.|TRBJ1-2|.|TRBV7-2
CASSLNSNYGYTF
TGTGCCAGCAGCTTAAACAGTAACTATGGCTACACCTTC
>.|TRBJ2-1|.|TRBV9
CASSLDNEQFF
TGTGCCAGCAGCCTCGACAATGAGCAGTTCTTC
>TRBD1|TRBJ1-1|.|TRBV9
CASSAGQGRGNTEAFF
TGTGCCAGCAGCGCGGGACAGGGGAGGGGGAACACTGAAGCTTTCTTT
>TRBD1|TRBJ2-7|.|TRBV5-1
CASSLLAGGNREQYF
TGCGCCAGCAGCTTGTTGGCAGGGGGCAATCGCGAGCAGTACTTC
>.|TRBJ1-3|.|TRBV11-3
CASSLDSGTGNTIYF
TGTGCCAGCAGCTTAGACTCAGGGACTGGAAACACCATATATTTT